A selection of T cell receptor beta chains follows, all from one sample in a study of blood T cell repertoires in COVID-19. Assay: immunoSEQ multiplex PCR; the TCRdb copy retains only in-frame clones and omits some. The data contain under 500,000 clones, around nine tenths of them singletons. Material for sequencing was PBMCs or T cells enriched from blood (not recorded which). These receptors originate from a woman aged 18-29 years with acute COVID-19. Each CDR3 is given with its conserved first and last residue. The D gene is left open where the match is weak. A clone size is listed for some rows: how often the clone was seen (once, few, many), or a class if it is expanded.

D gene: -
V gene: TRBV6-5
J gene: TRBJ1-3
clone size: -
CDR3 protein: CASSSGVGDGNTIYF
CDR3 DNA: TGTGCCAGCAGTTCCGGGGTAGGAGACGGAAACACCATATATTTT

D gene: TRBD1
V gene: TRBV10-1
J gene: TRBJ1-1
clone size: -
CDR3 protein: CASSESTGGFSVNTEAFF
CDR3 DNA: TGCGCCAGCAGTGAGTCGACAGGGGGCTTTAGTGTGAACACTGAAGCTTTCTTT

D gene: TRBD1
V gene: TRBV10-3
J gene: TRBJ1-2
clone size: -
CDR3 protein: CAISDRDRGIYGYTF
CDR3 DNA: TGTGCCATCAGTGACCGGGACAGGGGGATCTATGGCTACACCTTC

D gene: TRBD2
V gene: TRBV7-2
J gene: TRBJ2-1
clone size: -
CDR3 protein: CASNRMGLAIDNEQFF
CDR3 DNA: TGTGCCAGCAACCGAATGGGACTAGCGATCGACAATGAGCAGTTCTTC

D gene: TRBD2
V gene: TRBV12-5
J gene: TRBJ2-3
clone size: -
CDR3 protein: CASASGLALFPDTQYF
CDR3 DNA: TGTGCTAGTGCCTCGGGACTAGCGCTTTTTCCAGATACGCAGTATTTT

D gene: TRBD2
V gene: TRBV5-1
J gene: TRBJ2-1
clone size: -
CDR3 protein: CASSPSGFSSYNEQFF
CDR3 DNA: TGCGCCAGCAGCCCTAGCGGGTTTAGCTCCTACAATGAGCAGTTCTTC

D gene: -
V gene: TRBV18
J gene: TRBJ1-5
clone size: -
CDR3 protein: CASSPRQDYQPQHF
CDR3 DNA: TGTGCCAGCTCACCCCGACAAGATTATCAGCCCCAGCATTTT

D gene: -
V gene: TRBV10-3
J gene: TRBJ2-3
clone size: -
CDR3 protein: CAISWTGTDTQYF
CDR3 DNA: TGTGCCATCAGTTGGACTGGCACAGATACGCAGTATTTT

D gene: TRBD2
V gene: TRBV5-1
J gene: TRBJ2-1
clone size: -
CDR3 protein: CASSSRLAGGYNEQFF
CDR3 DNA: TGCGCCAGCAGCTCCCGACTAGCGGGGGGGTACAATGAGCAGTTCTTC

D gene: TRBD1
V gene: TRBV19
J gene: TRBJ1-6
clone size: -
CDR3 protein: CASGDRVNSPLHF
CDR3 DNA: TGTGCCAGTGGGGACAGGGTGAATTCACCCCTCCACTTT

D gene: TRBD2
V gene: TRBV11-3
J gene: TRBJ2-7
clone size: -
CDR3 protein: CASSVSGSHVEQYF
CDR3 DNA: TGTGCCAGCAGCGTTAGCGGGAGTCATGTCGAGCAGTACTTC

D gene: TRBD1
V gene: TRBV5-6
J gene: TRBJ1-5
clone size: -
CDR3 protein: CASSSGQVNQPQHF
CDR3 DNA: TGTGCCAGCAGCTCCGGACAGGTTAATCAGCCCCAGCATTTT

D gene: -
V gene: TRBV21-1
J gene: TRBJ1-2
clone size: -
CDR3 protein: CASSKGTGTGKGYTF
CDR3 DNA: TGTGCCAGCAGCAAAGGTACCGGGACAGGGAAGGGCTACACCTTC

D gene: -
V gene: TRBV5-6
J gene: TRBJ1-5
clone size: -
CDR3 protein: CASSSTQGSGGNQPQHF
CDR3 DNA: TGTGCCAGCAGCTCTACCCAGGGGTCAGGAGGCAATCAGCCCCAGCATTTT

D gene: -
V gene: TRBV6-5
J gene: TRBJ1-4
clone size: -
CDR3 protein: CASSSNPTGLEKLFF
CDR3 DNA: TGTGCCAGCAGTAGCAACCCAACAGGGCTAGAAAAACTGTTTTTT

D gene: TRBD1
V gene: TRBV3-1/TRBV3-2
J gene: TRBJ1-2
clone size: -
CDR3 protein: CASSQDRGHYGYTF
CDR3 DNA: TGTGCCAGCAGCCAAGACAGGGGGCACTATGGCTACACCTTC

D gene: -
V gene: TRBV25-1
J gene: TRBJ2-5
clone size: -
CDR3 protein: CASSEPRNAQETQYF
CDR3 DNA: TGTGCCAGCAGTGAACCCAGAAACGCCCAAGAGACCCAGTACTTC

D gene: TRBD1
V gene: TRBV6-2/TRBV6-3
J gene: TRBJ2-7
clone size: once
CDR3 protein: CASSNAQGAGEQYF
CDR3 DNA: TGTGCCAGCAGTAACGCCCAGGGGGCTGGCGAGCAGTACTTC

D gene: -
V gene: TRBV6-1
J gene: TRBJ2-2
clone size: -
CDR3 protein: CASSETLIPNTGELFF
CDR3 DNA: TGTGCCAGCAGTGAAACTCTAATCCCCAACACCGGGGAGCTGTTTTTT

D gene: -
V gene: TRBV21-1
J gene: TRBJ2-1
clone size: -
CDR3 protein: CASRGREGNEQFF
CDR3 DNA: TGTGCCAGCAGAGGGCGGGAGGGAAATGAGCAGTTCTTC

D gene: -
V gene: TRBV25-1
J gene: TRBJ1-5
clone size: once
CDR3 protein: CASSDARQRVVSNQPQHF
CDR3 DNA: TGTGCCAGCAGTGACGCTCGACAGCGAGTCGTCAGCAATCAGCCCCAGCATTTT

D gene: TRBD2
V gene: TRBV30
J gene: TRBJ2-7
clone size: -
CDR3 protein: CAWSVTQPGLAGGPVYEQYF
CDR3 DNA: TGTGCCTGGAGTGTAACCCAACCGGGACTAGCGGGAGGGCCGGTCTACGAGCAGTACTTC

D gene: TRBD2
V gene: TRBV7-9
J gene: TRBJ2-7
clone size: -
CDR3 protein: CASSSSGRAYEQYF
CDR3 DNA: TGTGCCAGCAGCTCTAGCGGGAGGGCCTACGAGCAGTACTTC

D gene: -
V gene: TRBV7-6
J gene: TRBJ1-1
clone size: -
CDR3 protein: CASSLASYGGSTEAFF
CDR3 DNA: TGTGCCAGCAGCTTAGCGAGTTATGGGGGCAGCACTGAAGCTTTCTTT

D gene: -
V gene: TRBV28
J gene: TRBJ1-1
clone size: -
CDR3 protein: CASSPGRFWYTEAFF
CDR3 DNA: TGTGCCAGCAGCCCTGGGAGGTTTTGGTACACTGAAGCTTTCTTT

D gene: TRBD1
V gene: TRBV11-2
J gene: TRBJ1-4
clone size: -
CDR3 protein: CASSGQGAKNEKLFF
CDR3 DNA: TGTGCCAGCAGCGGACAGGGGGCAAAGAATGAAAAACTGTTTTTT

D gene: -
V gene: TRBV5-6
J gene: TRBJ1-6
clone size: few
CDR3 protein: CASTSGGQTYNSPLHF
CDR3 DNA: TGTGCCAGCACGTCCGGGGGGCAAACCTATAATTCACCCCTCCACTTT

D gene: TRBD2
V gene: TRBV2
J gene: TRBJ2-2
clone size: -
CDR3 protein: CASIGGGGPTGELFF
CDR3 DNA: TGTGCCAGCATTGGCGGGGGAGGTCCCACCGGGGAGCTGTTTTTT

D gene: -
V gene: TRBV9
J gene: TRBJ2-1
clone size: -
CDR3 protein: CASSVAGQTYNEQFF
CDR3 DNA: TGTGCCAGCAGCGTCGCGGGACAGACCTACAATGAGCAGTTCTTC

D gene: TRBD2
V gene: TRBV19
J gene: TRBJ2-7
clone size: -
CDR3 protein: CASSFGGSYEQYF
CDR3 DNA: TGTGCCAGTAGTTTCGGGGGGTCCTACGAGCAGTACTTC

D gene: -
V gene: TRBV5-4
J gene: TRBJ1-6
clone size: -
CDR3 protein: CASSYLLSSPLHF
CDR3 DNA: TGTGCCAGCAGCTACCTGTTGAGTTCACCCCTCCACTTT

D gene: TRBD2
V gene: TRBV6-6
J gene: TRBJ2-3
clone size: -
CDR3 protein: CASSPSRLAGGTDTQYF
CDR3 DNA: TGTGCCAGCAGTCCGAGCAGGCTAGCGGGAGGAACAGATACGCAGTATTTT

D gene: -
V gene: TRBV11-3
J gene: TRBJ2-1
clone size: -
CDR3 protein: CASSLGSVSSYNEQFF
CDR3 DNA: TGTGCCAGCAGCTTAGGCTCCGTCAGCTCCTACAATGAGCAGTTCTTC

D gene: -
V gene: TRBV19
J gene: TRBJ1-1
clone size: few
CDR3 protein: CASSGRMNTEAFF
CDR3 DNA: TGTGCCAGTAGTGGCAGGATGAACACTGAAGCTTTCTTT

D gene: TRBD1
V gene: TRBV9
J gene: TRBJ1-2
clone size: -
CDR3 protein: CASSVAGGTVDNYGYTF
CDR3 DNA: TGTGCCAGCAGCGTAGCAGGGGGCACCGTGGATAACTATGGCTACACCTTC

D gene: -
V gene: TRBV19
J gene: TRBJ1-2
clone size: -
CDR3 protein: CASSQTGTNYGYTF
CDR3 DNA: TGTGCCAGTAGTCAAACCGGGACTAACTATGGCTACACCTTC

D gene: TRBD2
V gene: TRBV5-4
J gene: TRBJ2-1
clone size: -
CDR3 protein: CASSFASGGYHSYNEQFF
CDR3 DNA: TGTGCCAGCAGCTTCGCTAGCGGGGGGTATCACTCCTACAATGAGCAGTTCTTC

D gene: TRBD1
V gene: TRBV3-1/TRBV3-2
J gene: TRBJ1-2
clone size: -
CDR3 protein: CASSPGQGGYGYTF
CDR3 DNA: TGTGCCAGCAGTCCGGGACAGGGAGGCTATGGCTACACCTTC

D gene: -
V gene: TRBV7-9
J gene: TRBJ2-3
clone size: once
CDR3 protein: CASSLVSVRLGTDTQYF
CDR3 DNA: TGTGCCAGCAGCTTAGTGTCCGTGAGACTAGGCACAGATACGCAGTATTTT

D gene: -
V gene: TRBV4-1
J gene: TRBJ1-5
clone size: -
CDR3 protein: CASSQEGARQPQHF
CDR3 DNA: TGCGCCAGCAGCCAAGAAGGGGCCAGGCAGCCCCAGCATTTT

D gene: TRBD1
V gene: TRBV27
J gene: TRBJ2-7
clone size: few
CDR3 protein: CASSPGQATRQYF
CDR3 DNA: TGTGCCAGCTCCCCGGGACAGGCGACCAGGCAGTACTTC

D gene: -
V gene: TRBV7-8
J gene: TRBJ2-5
clone size: -
CDR3 protein: CASSLEGQGGPRTQYF
CDR3 DNA: TGTGCCAGCAGCTTAGAAGGGCAGGGGGGCCCGCGGACCCAGTACTTC

D gene: -
V gene: TRBV4-1
J gene: TRBJ2-7
clone size: -
CDR3 protein: CASSQELRVHSYEQYF
CDR3 DNA: TGCGCCAGCAGCCAAGAGTTGAGGGTACACTCCTACGAGCAGTACTTC

D gene: -
V gene: TRBV2
J gene: TRBJ1-1
clone size: -
CDR3 protein: CATGTLNTEAFF
CDR3 DNA: TGTGCTACCGGGACATTGAACACTGAAGCTTTCTTT

D gene: TRBD1
V gene: TRBV5-4
J gene: TRBJ1-2
clone size: -
CDR3 protein: CASSLDWQGASSYTF
CDR3 DNA: TGTGCCAGCAGCTTGGACTGGCAGGGGGCGTCGAGCTACACCTTC

D gene: -
V gene: TRBV19
J gene: TRBJ2-2
clone size: -
CDR3 protein: CASSAGSTGELFF
CDR3 DNA: TGTGCCAGTAGTGCAGGGTCCACCGGGGAGCTGTTTTTT

D gene: -
V gene: TRBV9
J gene: TRBJ1-4
clone size: -
CDR3 protein: CASSPLAGNEKLFF
CDR3 DNA: TGTGCCAGCAGCCCCCTAGCCGGAAATGAAAAACTGTTTTTT

D gene: TRBD2
V gene: TRBV10-1
J gene: TRBJ2-1
clone size: -
CDR3 protein: CASSESGGGYNEQFF
CDR3 DNA: TGCGCCAGCAGTGAGTCCGGCGGGGGTTACAATGAGCAGTTCTTC

D gene: -
V gene: TRBV27
J gene: TRBJ2-7
clone size: -
CDR3 protein: CASSSYYPSYEQYF
CDR3 DNA: TGTGCCAGCAGTTCATATTACCCTAGTTACGAGCAGTACTTC

D gene: -
V gene: TRBV6-5
J gene: TRBJ1-3
clone size: -
CDR3 protein: CASSYSIAGSGNTIYF
CDR3 DNA: TGTGCCAGCAGTTACTCGATAGCGGGCTCTGGAAACACCATATATTTT